Detailed here is one TCR beta chain. Its antigen is unknown. Per-base quality was not reported, and no clone a single base away is much larger than it. RNA was extracted using the RNeasy kit, and about 0.45 to 1 ug of the RNA was reverse transcribed with random hexamers. The immunoSEQ multiplex PCR assay, covering 54 Vbeta and 13 Jbeta segments, was used to amplify TCR beta CDR3 regions. PCR amplification bias was corrected by using a synthetic template baseline for primer optimization and computational correction. The original methods were these. Only productive sequences were kept, with reads annotated to V, D and J genes according to IMGT and analyzed in immunoSEQ Analyzer. To calculate clonality, Shannon entropy was normalized by log2 of the number of productive unique sequences and then subtracted from one. Public and private clones were assessed among the 100 most prevalent clones of each patient and control. Clones were defined as Susac-specific when absent from the healthy and MS cohorts, from about 1,100 published viral clones and from other ImmuneACCESS disease sequences. TCRdb redid the processing of the public reads, applying fastp at Q25 and MiXCR, and retained in-frame beta chains. Here each entry gathers all rows of one CDR3 protein and keeps the most common genes and DNA. The V and J calls shown here were made by TCRdb, not taken from the authors' results. Within this sample are about 94,000 distinct CDR3 sequences, with about 94% of them counted one time only. The top ten constitute less than 0.4% of the sample.

The entry originates in a study of CD8 T cells in Susac syndrome (dated by TCRdb to the late 2010s). As for the study more broadly: Of the Susac syndrome patients who were sequenced, under 10 were in clinical remission while more than five had clinically active disease. Repertoire sequencing was used to test whether CD8+ T cell activation and differentiation in Susac syndrome was antigen driven. At blood withdrawal, Susac syndrome patients were either therapy-naive, taking corticosteroids (in some cases with IVIg as well), or taking IVIg alone. General findings and caveats noted by the study authors: The number of individuals in the TCR sequencing and HLA analysis was acknowledged as relatively small. No clonal expansion was detected in the CD4+ T cell repertoire of Susac syndrome patients.

The germline V gene (reference sequence) provides CDR1 DFQATT and CDR2 SNEGSKA. V loses 4 bases of germline sequence and J loses 6 bases, and the interval between the two ends is 11 bases. Including the terminal cysteine and phenylalanine, the CDR3 comprises 12 residues. The DNA shown is the 36-base CDR3, in frame from base 1. Peripheral blood CD8+ and CD4+ T cells from healthy donors, Susac syndrome patients and multiple sclerosis patients were profiled using high-throughput TCR beta sequencing. The Susac syndrome patients fulfilled recently defined diagnostic criteria for definite or probable disease. Bulk CD8+ and CD4+ T cells were purified magnetically by negative isolation, whereas CD8+ TEMRA cells were enriched by FACS. Blood was drawn into EDTA tubes, processed within 24 hours, and PBMCs were isolated by density gradient centrifugation. PBMCs intended for TCR sequencing were cryopreserved in liquid nitrogen and thawed later in a water bath at 37 degrees C. Purity of sorted or isolated CD4+, CD8+ and CD8+ TEMRA cells was at least 90%.

Source material: CD4+ T cells from PBMCs. The sequence was obtained from a human donor with Susac syndrome. The chain uses TRBV20-1 and TRBJ2-3; the D gene identity is not certain. The DNA reads as follows: TGCAGTGCTACCGGTCCCAGTGATACGCAGTATTTT. This sequence encodes CSATGPSDTQYF.